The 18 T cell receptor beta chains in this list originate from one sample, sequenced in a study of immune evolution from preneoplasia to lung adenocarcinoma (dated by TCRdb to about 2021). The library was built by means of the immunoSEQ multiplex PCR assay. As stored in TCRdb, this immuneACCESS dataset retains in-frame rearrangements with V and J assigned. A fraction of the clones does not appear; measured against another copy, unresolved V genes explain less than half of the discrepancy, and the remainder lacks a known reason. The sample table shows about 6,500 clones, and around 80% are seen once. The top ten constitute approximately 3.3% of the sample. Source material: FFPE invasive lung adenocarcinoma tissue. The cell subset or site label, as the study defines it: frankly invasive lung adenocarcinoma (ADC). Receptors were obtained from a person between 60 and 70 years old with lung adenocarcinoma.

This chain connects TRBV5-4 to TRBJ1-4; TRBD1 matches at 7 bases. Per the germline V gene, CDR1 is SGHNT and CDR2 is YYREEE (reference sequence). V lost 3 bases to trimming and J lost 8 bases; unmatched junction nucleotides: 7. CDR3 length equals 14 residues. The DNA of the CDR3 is TGTGCCAGCAGCTACAACAGGGGTGGAGAAAAACTGTTTTTT. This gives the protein CASSYNRGGEKLFF.

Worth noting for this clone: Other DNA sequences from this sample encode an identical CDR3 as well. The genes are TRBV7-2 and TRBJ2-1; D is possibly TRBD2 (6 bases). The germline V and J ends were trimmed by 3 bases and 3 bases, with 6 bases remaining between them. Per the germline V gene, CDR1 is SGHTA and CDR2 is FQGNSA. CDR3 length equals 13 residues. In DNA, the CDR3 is TGTGCCAGCAGCTTGACTAGCTACAATGAGCAGTTCTTC. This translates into CASSLTSYNEQFF.

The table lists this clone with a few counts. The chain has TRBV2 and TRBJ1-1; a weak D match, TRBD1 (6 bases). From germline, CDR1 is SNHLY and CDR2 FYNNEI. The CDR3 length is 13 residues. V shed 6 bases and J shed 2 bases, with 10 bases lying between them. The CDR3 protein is CASSQDSNTEAFF. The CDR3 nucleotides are TGTGCCAGCAGCCAGGACAGCAACACTGAAGCTTTCTTT.

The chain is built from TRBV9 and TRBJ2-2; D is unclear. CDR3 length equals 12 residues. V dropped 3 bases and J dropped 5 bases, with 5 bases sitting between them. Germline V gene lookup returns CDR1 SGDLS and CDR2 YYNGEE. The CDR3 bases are TGTGCCAGCAGCGAGAGTACCGGGGAGCTGTTTTTT. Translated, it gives CASSESTGELFF.

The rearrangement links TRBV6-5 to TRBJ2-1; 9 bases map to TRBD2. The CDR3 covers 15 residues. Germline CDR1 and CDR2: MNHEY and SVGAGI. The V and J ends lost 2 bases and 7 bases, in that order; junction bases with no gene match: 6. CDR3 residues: CASSYGSGRRNEQFF. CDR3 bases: TGTGCCAGCAGTTACGGAAGCGGGAGGAGAAATGAGCAGTTCTTC.

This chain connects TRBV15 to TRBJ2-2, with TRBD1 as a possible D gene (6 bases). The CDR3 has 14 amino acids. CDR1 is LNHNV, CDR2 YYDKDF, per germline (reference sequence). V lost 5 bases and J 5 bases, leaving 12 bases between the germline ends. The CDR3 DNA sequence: TGTGCCACCAGCGGGGCGAGGGGGACCGGGGAGCTGTTTTTT. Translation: CATSGARGTGELFF.

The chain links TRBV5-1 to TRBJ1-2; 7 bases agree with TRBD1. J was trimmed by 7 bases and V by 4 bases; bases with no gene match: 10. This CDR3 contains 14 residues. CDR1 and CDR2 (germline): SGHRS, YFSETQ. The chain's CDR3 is CASSAQGGHIGYTF. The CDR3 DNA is TGCGCCAGCAGCGCCCAGGGGGGCCATATTGGCTACACCTTC.

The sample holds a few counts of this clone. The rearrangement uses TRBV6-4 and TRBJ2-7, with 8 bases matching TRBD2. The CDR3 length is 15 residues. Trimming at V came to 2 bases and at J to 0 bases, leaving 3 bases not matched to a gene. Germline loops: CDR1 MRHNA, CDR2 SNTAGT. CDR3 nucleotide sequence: TGTGCCAGCAGTGACGAAGCGGGAGCCTCCTACGAGCAGTACTTC. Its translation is CASSDEAGASYEQYF.

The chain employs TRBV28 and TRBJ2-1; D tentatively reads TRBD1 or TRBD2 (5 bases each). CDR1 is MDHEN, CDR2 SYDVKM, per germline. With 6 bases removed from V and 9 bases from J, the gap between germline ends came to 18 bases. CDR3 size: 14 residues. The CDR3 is CASSLVPGTGEQFF. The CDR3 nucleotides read TGTGCCAGCAGCCTGGTCCCGGGGACGGGTGAGCAGTTCTTC.

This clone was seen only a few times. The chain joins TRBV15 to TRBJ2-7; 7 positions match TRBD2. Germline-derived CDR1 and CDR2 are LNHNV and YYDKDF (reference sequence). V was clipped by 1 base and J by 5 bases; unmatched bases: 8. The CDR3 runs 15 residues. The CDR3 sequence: CATSRGTSFENEQYF. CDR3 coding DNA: TGTGCCACCAGCAGAGGGACTAGTTTTGAAAACGAGCAGTACTTC.

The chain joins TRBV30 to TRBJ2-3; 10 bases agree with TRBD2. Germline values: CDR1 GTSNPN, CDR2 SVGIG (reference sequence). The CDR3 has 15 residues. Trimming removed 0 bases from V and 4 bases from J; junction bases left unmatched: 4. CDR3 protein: CAWSVLAGVADTQYF. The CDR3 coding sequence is TGTGCCTGGAGTGTCCTAGCGGGAGTCGCAGATACGCAGTATTTT.

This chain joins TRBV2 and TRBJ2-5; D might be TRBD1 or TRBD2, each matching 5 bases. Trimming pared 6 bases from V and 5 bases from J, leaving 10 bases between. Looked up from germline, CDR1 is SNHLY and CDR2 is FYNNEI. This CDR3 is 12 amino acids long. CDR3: CASSRETETQYF. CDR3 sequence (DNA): TGTGCCAGCAGCAGGGAGACGGAGACCCAGTACTTC.

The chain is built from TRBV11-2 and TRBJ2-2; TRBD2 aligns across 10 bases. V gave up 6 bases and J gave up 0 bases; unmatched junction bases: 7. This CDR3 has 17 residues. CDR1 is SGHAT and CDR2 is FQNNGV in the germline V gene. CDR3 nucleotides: TGTGCCAGCAGGAAGCTAGCGGGAGCGGCGAACACCGGGGAGCTGTTTTTT. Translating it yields CASRKLAGAANTGELFF.

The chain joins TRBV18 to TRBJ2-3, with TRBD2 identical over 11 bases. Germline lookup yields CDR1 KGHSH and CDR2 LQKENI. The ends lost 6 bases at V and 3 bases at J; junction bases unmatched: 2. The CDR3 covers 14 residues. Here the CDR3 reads CASSTSGNTDTQYF. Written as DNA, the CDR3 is TGTGCCAGCTCGACTAGCGGGAATACAGATACGCAGTATTTT.

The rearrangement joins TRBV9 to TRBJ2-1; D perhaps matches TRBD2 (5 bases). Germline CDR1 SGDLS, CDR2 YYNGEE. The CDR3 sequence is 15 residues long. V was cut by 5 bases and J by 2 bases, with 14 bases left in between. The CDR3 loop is CASSDRTSAYNEQFF. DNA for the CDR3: TGTGCCAGCAGTGATAGGACTTCGGCCTACAATGAGCAGTTCTTC.

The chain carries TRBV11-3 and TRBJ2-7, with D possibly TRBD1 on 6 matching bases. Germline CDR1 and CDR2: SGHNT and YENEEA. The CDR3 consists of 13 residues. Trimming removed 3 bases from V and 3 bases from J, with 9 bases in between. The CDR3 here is CASSFGQSYEQYF. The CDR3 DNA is TGTGCCAGCAGCTTCGGACAGAGCTACGAGCAGTACTTC.

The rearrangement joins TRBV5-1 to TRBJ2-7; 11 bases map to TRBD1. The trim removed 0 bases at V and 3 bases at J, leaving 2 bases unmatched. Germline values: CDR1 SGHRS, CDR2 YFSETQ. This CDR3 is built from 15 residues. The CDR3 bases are TGCGCCAGCAGCTTGGTAGGGACAGGGGGCTACGAGCAGTACTTC. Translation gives CASSLVGTGGYEQYF.

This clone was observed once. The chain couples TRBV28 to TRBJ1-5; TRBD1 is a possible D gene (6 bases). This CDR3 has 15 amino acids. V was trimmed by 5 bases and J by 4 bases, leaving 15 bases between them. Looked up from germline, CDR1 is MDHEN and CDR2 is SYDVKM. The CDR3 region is CASSLERGGNQPQHF. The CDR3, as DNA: TGTGCCAGCAGTCTAGAGAGGGGGGGTAATCAGCCCCAGCATTTT.